Presented here are 18 T cell receptor beta chains from one specimen sequenced in a study of Graves' ophthalmopathy and Graves' hyperthyroidism. The study amplified TCR beta CDR3 regions using RNA transcripts. Second-round multiplex PCR came after first-round RT-PCR with HTBI primers. TCRdb analysed the multiplex PCR reads with MiXCR anew, one entry per CDR3 protein. The profile covers roughly 500,000 distinct CDR3 sequences, with under 15% appearing a single time and 9.5% to 10% taken by the ten largest. Specimen: blood. All receptors come from a young woman with Graves' ophthalmopathy.

In its sample, this clonotype was seen many times. This chain's CDR3 is CAWRSRDFSYEQYF. The CDR3 coding sequence is TGTGCCTGGAGGAGCCGGGACTTCTCCTACGAGCAGTACTTC. The rearrangement uses TRBV30 and TRBJ2-7; possible D gene TRBD2, 6 bases. The germline CDR1 and CDR2 sequences are GTSNPN and SVGIG (reference sequence). V shed 3 bases and J shed 0 bases, with 12 bases lying between them. The CDR3 extends over 14 amino acids.

The chain links TRBV6-1 to TRBJ1-5, with TRBD1 matching 9 bases. V lost 10 bases and J lost 8; bases outside the gene matches: 12. The CDR3 spans 14 residues. Looked up from germline, CDR1 is MNHNS and CDR2 is SASEGT. For the CDR3, the DNA is TGTGCCATCTACTGGGGACAGGGTTTGAAGCCCCAGCATTTT. Amino acid sequence: CAIYWGQGLKPQHF.

In its sample, this clonotype was seen many times. CDR3 DNA: TGTGCCAGCACCCTGACGGGTCAAGAGACCCAGTACTTC. Translation: CASTLTGQETQYF. V and J are TRBV12-3 or TRBV12-4 and TRBJ2-5; D not certain. V lost 7 bases and J lost 2, with 11 bases in between. The length of the CDR3 is 13 residues.

In this sample, this clonotype turned up many times. The rearrangement uses TRBV6-5 and TRBJ2-2, with D maybe TRBD2 (6 bases). This CDR3 contains 16 residues. The ends were cut back, 0 bases at V and 5 bases at J, with 13 bases in the middle. CDR1 and CDR2 from the germline V gene are MNHEY and SVGAGI. As DNA, the CDR3 is TGTGCCAGCAGTTACTCTACGGGAGAACCGACCGGGGAGCTGTTTTTT. It codes for CASSYSTGEPTGELFF.

This clonotype was recorded at least ten times. The rearrangement joins TRBV12-3 or TRBV12-4 to TRBJ1-5; 7 bases match TRBD1. V dropped 5 bases and J dropped 5; count of bases not matched to a gene: 3. The CDR3 runs to 13 residues. CDR3 coding DNA: TGTGCCAGCAGTCGACAGGGCGATCAGCCCCAGCATTTT. It codes for CASSRQGDQPQHF.

In its sample, this clonotype was seen many times. The genes are TRBV7-8 and TRBJ1-1; the D is unclear. Trimming cost V 1 base and J 4 bases, with 13 bases left between them. The CDR3 contains 15 residues. Germline lookup yields CDR1 SGHVS and CDR2 FQNEAQ. CDR3: CASSLEGITGTEAFF. In nucleotides, the CDR3 is TGTGCCAGCAGCTTAGAGGGAATAACCGGCACTGAAGCTTTCTTT.

This clonotype was found many times. The chain links TRBV25-1 to TRBJ1-2; 10 nucleotides match TRBD1. V trimming: 8 bases; J trimming: 4 bases; junction bases outside the gene matches: 4. This CDR3 has 13 residues. Germline values: CDR1 MGHDK, CDR2 SYGVNS. CDR3 sequence (DNA): TGTGCCAGCTGGGACAGGGGAATCTATGGCTACACCTTC. Translated, it gives CASWDRGIYGYTF.

This clonotype appeared many times. The chain has TRBV6-5 and TRBJ2-5; TRBD1 matches at 10 bases. With V trimmed by 5 bases and J by 1 base, 10 bases remained unmatched. Germline V lookup: CDR1 MNHEY, CDR2 SVGAGI. CDR3 length equals 17 residues. CDR3 loop: CASSTRSGQGIQETQYF. The CDR3 DNA reads as TGTGCCAGCAGTACTCGATCGGGACAGGGGATCCAAGAGACCCAGTACTTC.

Comment on this clonotype: A much larger clone differs by one base, so this may be a read error. The chain carries TRBV28 and TRBJ1-5; D ambiguous. Germline V CDR1 and CDR2: MDHEN, SYDVKM. CDR3 size: 13 residues. The DNA of the CDR3 is TGTTCCAGCAGACCGGGCCACAATCAGCCCCAGCATTTT. It is translated as CSSRPGHNQPQHF.

For the CDR3, the DNA is TGTGCCTGCAACGACAGGGTGGAAGCTTTCTTT. As protein: CACNDRVEAFF. The chain has TRBV30 and TRBJ1-1, with 7 positions matching TRBD1. Germline CDR1 reads GTSNPN; CDR2 reads SVGIG (reference sequence). The CDR3 length is 11 residues. V was pared by 6 bases and J by 8 bases, with 6 bases of the junction left unmatched.

This clonotype has at least ten counts. The chain combines TRBV5-1 with TRBJ2-2; 11 bases are shared with TRBD2. V lost 3 bases to trimming and J lost 7 bases; unmatched junction nucleotides: 11. Germline lookup yields CDR1 SGHRS and CDR2 YFSETQ. The CDR3 has 17 residues. The CDR3 spells CASSWQTSGIIGGELFF. The CDR3 DNA follows: TGCGCCAGCAGCTGGCAGACTAGCGGGATTATTGGCGGGGAGCTGTTTTTT.

This clonotype was detected ten times or more. This sequence joins TRBV11-2 and TRBJ1-1, with D possibly TRBD1 on 6 matching bases. Deletions cut 5 bases from V and 5 bases from J, with 12 bases between. Germline loops: CDR1 SGHAT, CDR2 FQNNGV. The CDR3 sequence is 13 residues long. DNA for the CDR3: TGTGCCAGCAGCCCAGGGGTCTTAACTGAAGCTTTCTTT. Translation gives CASSPGVLTEAFF.

The chain recombines TRBV6-1 with TRBJ1-2; a weak D match, TRBD1 (6 bases). This CDR3 has 11 residues. The V and J ends lost 10 bases and 9 bases respectively, with 15 bases between them. Germline V gene lookup returns CDR1 MNHNS and CDR2 SASEGT. CDR3 in DNA: TGTGCCACAGCCGGGGGCGAAAGCTACACCTTC. Protein sequence: CATAGGESYTF.

Ten or more counts support this clonotype. The chain joins TRBV20-1 to TRBJ2-5; tentative D call: TRBD1 (5 bases). The CDR3 sequence is 12 residues long. Germline CDR1 and CDR2: DFQATT and SNEGSKA (reference sequence). The V and J ends lost 3 bases and 7 bases respectively, with 12 bases between them. In DNA, the CDR3 is TGCAGTGCTAGGGAGACAGCTGTGACCCAGTACTTC. It codes for CSARETAVTQYF.

This clonotype came up many times. The chain joins TRBV27 to TRBJ1-5, with TRBD1 as a possible D gene (6 bases). Germline values: CDR1 MNHEY, CDR2 SMNVEV (reference sequence). The CDR3 runs 13 residues. V was shortened by 2 bases and J by 5 bases, with 7 bases between the two germline ends. The DNA of the CDR3 is TGTGCCAGCAGTTTAACAGGGTATCAGCCCCAGCATTTT. Translating gives CASSLTGYQPQHF.

Regarding this clonotype: This clone may be a read error of a much larger clone one base away. The J gene is TRBJ2-7, the V gene TRBV20-1; unclear D gene. In germline, CDR1 is DFQATT, CDR2 SNEGSKA (reference sequence). The CDR3 consists of 11 residues. The CDR3 spells CCARTRLEQYF. CDR3 DNA sequence: TGCTGTGCTAGAACCAGGCTCGAGCAGTACTTC.

This clonotype was counted many times. CDR3 sequence: CASSLAPGGSLQGEQYF. In DNA, the CDR3 is TGTGCCAGCAGTTTAGCGCCTGGCGGGAGCCTTCAGGGCGAGCAGTACTTC. The chain has TRBV12-3 or TRBV12-4 and TRBJ2-7, with 7 nucleotides matching TRBD2. The CDR3 length is 17 residues. V was clipped by 0 bases and J by 6 bases; unmatched bases: 14.

This clonotype was detected many times. This sequence joins TRBV5-1 and TRBJ2-5; TRBD2 agrees at 8 bases. The CDR3 is 16 residues long. Per the germline V gene, CDR1 is SGHRS and CDR2 is YFSETQ. J lost 3 bases, V lost 7 bases, and 14 bases had no gene match. The CDR3 coding sequence is TGCGCCAGCGGACTCGGAAACCGGGGACTAGAAGAGACCCAGTACTTC. As protein: CASGLGNRGLEETQYF.